The clone carrying this T cell receptor (beta chain) was observed a few times. MiXCR was run by TCRdb on the 5' RACE reads, yielding one entry per CDR3 protein. The sample consists of about 250,000 distinct CDR3 sequences, over 15% of them appearing once. CDR3 size: 13 residues. Per germline, CDR1 KGHDR and CDR2 SFDVKD. Germline trimming cut 9 bases from V and 2 bases from J; bases unmatched to any gene: 1. This sample was included in a study of T-cell memory formation after mild COVID-19. Study as a whole: For the most part, TCR clusters were specific to one donor.

V usage is TRBV24-1 and J usage is TRBJ1-1; 11 bases fit TRBD1. Sequencing was done on a sample of PBMCs or a T cell subset sorted from them (not recorded which). This sequence originates from an adult woman who had mild COVID-19 (a few samples of this study predate the infection). Cell type and time point are not known. In DNA form, the CDR3 reads TGTGCCACCGGACAGGGGGCAAACACTGAAGCTTTCTTT. Its protein is CATGQGANTEAFF.